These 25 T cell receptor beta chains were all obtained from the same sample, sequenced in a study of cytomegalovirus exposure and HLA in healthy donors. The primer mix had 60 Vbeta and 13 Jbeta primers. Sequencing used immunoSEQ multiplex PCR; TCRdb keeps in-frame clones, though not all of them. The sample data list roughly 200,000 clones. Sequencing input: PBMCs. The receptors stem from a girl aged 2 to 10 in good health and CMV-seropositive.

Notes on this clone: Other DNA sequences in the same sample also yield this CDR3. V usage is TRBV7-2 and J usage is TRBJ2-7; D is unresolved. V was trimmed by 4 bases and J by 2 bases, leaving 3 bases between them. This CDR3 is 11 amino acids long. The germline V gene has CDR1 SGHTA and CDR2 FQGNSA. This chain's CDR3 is CASSSTYEQYF. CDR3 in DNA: TGTGCCAGCAGCTCCACCTACGAGCAGTACTTC. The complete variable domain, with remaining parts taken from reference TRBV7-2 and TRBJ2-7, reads GAGVSQSPSNKVTEKGKDVELRCDPISGHTALYWYRQSLGQGLEFLIYFQGNSAPDKSGLPSDRFSAERTGGSVSTLTIQRTQQEDSAVYLCASSSTYEQYFGPGTRLTVT.

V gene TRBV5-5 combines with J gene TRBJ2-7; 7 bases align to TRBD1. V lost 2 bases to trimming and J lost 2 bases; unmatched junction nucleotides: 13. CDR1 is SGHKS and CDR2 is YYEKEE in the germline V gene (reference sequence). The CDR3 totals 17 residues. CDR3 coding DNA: TGTGCCAGCAGCTTCCAGCTCTATACAGGGGATGCCTACGAGCAGTACTTC. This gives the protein CASSFQLYTGDAYEQYF.

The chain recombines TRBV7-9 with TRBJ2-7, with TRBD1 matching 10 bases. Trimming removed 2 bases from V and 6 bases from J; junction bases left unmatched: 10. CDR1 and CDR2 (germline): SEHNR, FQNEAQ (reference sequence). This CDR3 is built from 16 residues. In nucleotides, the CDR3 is TGTGCCAGCAGCTTATTACCGGGACAGGGGATAAGCGAGCAGTACTTC. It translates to CASSLLPGQGISEQYF.

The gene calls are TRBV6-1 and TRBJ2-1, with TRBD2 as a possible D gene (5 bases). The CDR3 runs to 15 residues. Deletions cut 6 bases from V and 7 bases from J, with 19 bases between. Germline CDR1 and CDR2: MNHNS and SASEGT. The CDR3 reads CASSISGWRRNEQFF. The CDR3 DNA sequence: TGTGCCAGCAGCATCAGCGGTTGGCGGAGAAATGAGCAGTTCTTC.

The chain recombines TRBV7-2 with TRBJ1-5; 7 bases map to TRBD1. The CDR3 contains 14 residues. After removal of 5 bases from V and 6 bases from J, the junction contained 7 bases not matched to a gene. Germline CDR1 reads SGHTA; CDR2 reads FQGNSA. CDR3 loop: CASSADQGGQPQHF. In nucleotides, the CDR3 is TGTGCCAGCAGCGCAGACCAGGGGGGTCAGCCCCAGCATTTT. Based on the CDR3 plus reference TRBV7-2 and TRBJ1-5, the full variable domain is GAGVSQSPSNKVTEKGKDVELRCDPISGHTALYWYRQSLGQGLEFLIYFQGNSAPDKSGLPSDRFSAERTGGSVSTLTIQRTQQEDSAVYLCASSADQGGQPQHFGDGTRLSIL.

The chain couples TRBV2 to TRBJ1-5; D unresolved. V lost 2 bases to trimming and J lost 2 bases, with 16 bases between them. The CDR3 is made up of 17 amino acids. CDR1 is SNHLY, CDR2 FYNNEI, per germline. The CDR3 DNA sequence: TGTGCCAGCAGTGAAATGACGGGTCAGTTGGGCAATCAGCCCCAGCATTTT. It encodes CASSEMTGQLGNQPQHF.

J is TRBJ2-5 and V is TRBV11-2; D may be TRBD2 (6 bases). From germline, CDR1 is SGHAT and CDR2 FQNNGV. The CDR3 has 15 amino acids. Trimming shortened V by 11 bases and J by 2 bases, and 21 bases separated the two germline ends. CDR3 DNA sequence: TGTGCCGGATCGCGGGGCCCGCAATCTCAAGAGACCCAGTACTTC. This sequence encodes CAGSRGPQSQETQYF.

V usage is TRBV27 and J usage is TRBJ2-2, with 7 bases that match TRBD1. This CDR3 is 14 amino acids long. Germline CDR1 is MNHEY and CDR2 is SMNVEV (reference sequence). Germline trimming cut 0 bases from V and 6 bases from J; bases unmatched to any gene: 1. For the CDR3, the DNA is TGTGCCAGCAGTTTATCGACAGGGCCCGGGGAGCTGTTTTTT. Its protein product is CASSLSTGPGELFF.

The CDR3 bases are TGTGCCAGCAGCCAATTAGGACAGGGGCGGTTTTACTTC. Residues: CASSQLGQGRFYF. The chain links TRBV28 to TRBJ2-4; 9 nucleotides agree with TRBD1. J gave up 16 bases and V 6 bases, and 13 bases lay outside the gene matches. Germline V gene sequence: CDR1 MDHEN, CDR2 SYDVKM. CDR3 length equals 13 residues. The complete variable domain, with remaining parts taken from reference TRBV28 and TRBJ2-4, reads DVKVTQSSRYLVKRTGEKVFLECVQDMDHENMFWYRQDPGLGLRLIYFSYDVKMKEKGDIPEGYSVSREKKERFSLILESASTNQTSMYLCASSQLGQGRFYFGAGTRLSVL.

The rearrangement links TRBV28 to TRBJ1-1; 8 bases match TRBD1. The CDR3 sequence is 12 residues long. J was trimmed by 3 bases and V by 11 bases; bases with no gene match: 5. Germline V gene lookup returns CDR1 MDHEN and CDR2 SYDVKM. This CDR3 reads CAGHRGDTEAFF. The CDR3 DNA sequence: TGTGCCGGCCACAGGGGGGACACTGAAGCTTTCTTT.

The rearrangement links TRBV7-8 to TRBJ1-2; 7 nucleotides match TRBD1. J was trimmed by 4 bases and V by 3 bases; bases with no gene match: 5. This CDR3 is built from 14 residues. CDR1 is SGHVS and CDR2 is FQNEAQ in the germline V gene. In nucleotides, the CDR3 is TGTGCCAGCAGCTTTACAGGGGCGGGCTATGGCTACACCTTC. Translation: CASSFTGAGYGYTF.

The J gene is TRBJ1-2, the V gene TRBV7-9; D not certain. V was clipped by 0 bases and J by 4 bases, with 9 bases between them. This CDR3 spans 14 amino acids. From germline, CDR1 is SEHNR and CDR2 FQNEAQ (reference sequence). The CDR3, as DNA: TGTGCCAGCAGCTTAGCAGAGCCGATCTATGGCTACACCTTC. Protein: CASSLAEPIYGYTF.

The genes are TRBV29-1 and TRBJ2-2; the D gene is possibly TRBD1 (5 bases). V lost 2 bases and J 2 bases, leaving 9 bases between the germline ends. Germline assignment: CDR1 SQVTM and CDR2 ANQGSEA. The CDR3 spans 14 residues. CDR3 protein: CSVEFTGNTGELFF. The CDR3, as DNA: TGCAGCGTTGAATTTACAGGCAACACCGGGGAGCTGTTTTTT.

CDR3 DNA: TGCAGCGTTGCGGAAGGAGGTCAGCCCCAGCATTTT. Its protein product is CSVAEGGQPQHF. The rearrangement joins TRBV29-1 to TRBJ1-5; D gene uncertain. Between the trimmed V and J ends, which lost 4 bases and 6 bases, there was a span of 10 bases. Germline V CDR1 and CDR2: SQVTM, ANQGSEA. This CDR3 has 12 amino acids.

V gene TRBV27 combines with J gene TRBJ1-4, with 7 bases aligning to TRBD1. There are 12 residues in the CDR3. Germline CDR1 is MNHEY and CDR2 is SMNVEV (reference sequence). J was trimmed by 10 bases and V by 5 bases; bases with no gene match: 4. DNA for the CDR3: TGTGCCAGCAGTCCCCACAGGGGAAAACTGTTTTTT. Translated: CASSPHRGKLFF.

The CDR3 loop is CASSQAGQFYGYTF. As DNA, the CDR3 is TGCGCCAGCAGCCAAGCAGGACAGTTCTATGGCTACACCTTC. The V gene is TRBV4-1, the J gene TRBJ1-2; D possibly corresponds to TRBD1 (6 bases). The germline V gene encodes CDR1 MGHRA and CDR2 YSYEKL. With 1 base removed from V and 4 bases from J, the gap between germline ends came to 10 bases. This CDR3 has 14 amino acids.

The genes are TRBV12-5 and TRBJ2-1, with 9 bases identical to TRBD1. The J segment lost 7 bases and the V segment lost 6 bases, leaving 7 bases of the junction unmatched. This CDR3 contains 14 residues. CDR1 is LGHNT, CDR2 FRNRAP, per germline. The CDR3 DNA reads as TGTGCTAGTGGGCCGGGACAGGGTTCTAATGAGCAGTTCTTC. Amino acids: CASGPGQGSNEQFF.

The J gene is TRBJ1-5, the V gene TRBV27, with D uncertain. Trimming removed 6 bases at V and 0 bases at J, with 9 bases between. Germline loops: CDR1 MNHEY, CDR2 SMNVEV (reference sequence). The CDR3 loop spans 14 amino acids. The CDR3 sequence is CASSTGVSNQPQHF. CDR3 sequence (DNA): TGTGCCAGCAGCACCGGGGTTAGCAATCAGCCCCAGCATTTT.

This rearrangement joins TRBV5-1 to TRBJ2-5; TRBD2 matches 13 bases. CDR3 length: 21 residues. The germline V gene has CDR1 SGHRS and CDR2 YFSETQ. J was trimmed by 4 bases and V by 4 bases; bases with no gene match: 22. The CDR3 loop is CASSIRSSPGLAGPQAETQYF. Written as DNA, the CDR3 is TGCGCCAGCAGCATCCGATCCAGCCCGGGACTAGCGGGACCGCAGGCAGAGACCCAGTACTTC.

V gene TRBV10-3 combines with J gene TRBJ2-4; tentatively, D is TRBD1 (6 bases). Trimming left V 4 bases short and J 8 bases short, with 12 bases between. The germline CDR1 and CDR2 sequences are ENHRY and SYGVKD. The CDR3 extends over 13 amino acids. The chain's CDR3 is CAISVDEGDIQYF. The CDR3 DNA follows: TGTGCCATCAGTGTGGACGAGGGGGACATTCAGTACTTC.

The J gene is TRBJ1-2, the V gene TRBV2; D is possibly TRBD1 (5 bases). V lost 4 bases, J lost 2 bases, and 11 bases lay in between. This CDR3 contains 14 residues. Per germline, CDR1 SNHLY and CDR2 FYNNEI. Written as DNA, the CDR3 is TGTGCCAGCAGTGCGGACAACATCAACTATGGCTACACCTTC. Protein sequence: CASSADNINYGYTF.

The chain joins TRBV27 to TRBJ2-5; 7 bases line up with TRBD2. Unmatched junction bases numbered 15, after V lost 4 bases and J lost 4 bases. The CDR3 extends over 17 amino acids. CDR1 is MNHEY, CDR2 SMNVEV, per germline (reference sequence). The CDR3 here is CASSSRRSGNAGETQYF. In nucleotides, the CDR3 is TGTGCCAGCAGTTCCCGAAGAAGCGGGAATGCGGGAGAGACCCAGTACTTC.

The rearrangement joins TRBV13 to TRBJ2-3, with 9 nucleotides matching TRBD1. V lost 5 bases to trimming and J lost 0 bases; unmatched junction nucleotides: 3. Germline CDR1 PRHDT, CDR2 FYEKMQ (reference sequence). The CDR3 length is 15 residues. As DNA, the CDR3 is TGTGCCAGCAGCGCCGGGACAGGGAGCACAGATACGCAGTATTTT. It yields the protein CASSAGTGSTDTQYF. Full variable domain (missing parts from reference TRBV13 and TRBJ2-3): AAGVIQSPRHLIKEKRETATLKCYPIPRHDTVYWYQQGPGQDPQFLISFYEKMQSDKGSIPDRFSAQQFSDYHSELNMSSLELGDSALYFCASSAGTGSTDTQYFGPGTRLTVL.

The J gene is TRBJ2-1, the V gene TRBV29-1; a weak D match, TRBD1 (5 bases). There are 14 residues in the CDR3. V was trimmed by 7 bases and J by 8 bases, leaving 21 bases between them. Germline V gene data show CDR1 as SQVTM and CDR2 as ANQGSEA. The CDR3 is CSAPGHTSLHEQFF. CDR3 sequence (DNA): TGCAGCGCCCCTGGACATACCTCTCTCCATGAGCAGTTCTTC.

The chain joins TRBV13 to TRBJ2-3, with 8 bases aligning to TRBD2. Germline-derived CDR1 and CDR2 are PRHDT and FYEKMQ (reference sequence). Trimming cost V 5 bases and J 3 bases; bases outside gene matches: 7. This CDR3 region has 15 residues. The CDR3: CASSPQGTSTDTQYF. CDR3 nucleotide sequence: TGTGCCAGCAGCCCCCAGGGGACTAGTACAGATACGCAGTATTTT.